This T cell receptor beta chain was profiled in a study of blood T cell repertoires in COVID-19. As for the study in general: The cDNA or gDNA used as material had been derived from T cells, B-cell-depleted T cells, or PBMCs.

V was clipped by 7 bases and J by 1 base, with 7 bases between them. The CDR3 is 12 amino acids. Source study methods: Reference gene primers were amplified, and this amplification served to estimate nucleated cell counts. Measured with immunoSEQ multiplex PCR; TCRdb has only the in-frame clones, and not every one. V, J and clone size are those of that table, while D and trimming were read from the DNA. The top ten hold 9.5% to 11% of the sample, which has some 180,000 clones, roughly 76% seen once. During active infection, Seattle patients enrolled and were then monitored through disease. Sequenced sample: peripheral blood. The chain is built from TRBV12-3 or TRBV12-4 and TRBJ1-1; D is unresolved. This clonotype was sampled from a woman in her thirties or forties with COVID-19, enrolled during active disease. CDR3 region: CASTSWNTEAFF. CDR3 DNA sequence: TGTGCCAGCACGAGCTGGAACACTGAAGCTTTCTTT.